This TCR beta chain originates from a study of T and B cells in COVID-19 patients. Whole-study findings and limits: No sequencing was yet done of CD4+, regulatory or CD8+ subsets, or of SARS-CoV-2-responsive or tetramer+ sorted cells.

BIOMED2 TRB-A/B primer pools were used in multiplex TRB PCR. TCRdb used MiXCR to reprocess the multiplex PCR reads, holding one entry per CDR3 protein. The sample lists around 25,000 distinct CDR3 sequences; roughly 33% were seen once. CDR1 and CDR2 from the germline V gene are MNHEY and SVGEGT. The CDR3 loop spans 15 amino acids. V was shortened by 1 base and J by 4 bases, with 11 bases between the two germline ends. In regard to this clonotype: What it binds is unknown.

Blood genomic DNA input for TRB amplification was roughly 220-500 ng. The sequence was obtained from a human donor who had recovered from COVID-19. The chain combines TRBV6-2 or TRBV6-3 with TRBJ1-5; D gene ambiguous. The sequenced material came from blood. This CDR3 is CASSYLGDGNQPQHF. Here the CDR3 DNA reads TGTGCCAGCAGTTACTTAGGAGACGGGAATCAGCCCCAGCATTTT.